The source of this T cell receptor (beta chain) is a study of blood T cell repertoires in COVID-19 (dated by TCRdb to 2018 to 2020). In terms of the full investigation: The collaborator samples originated in the United States, Italy and Spain and spanned the acute and convalescent phases of COVID-19. The prospective study material was composed of cDNA or gDNA derived from T cells, B-cell-depleted T cells, or PBMCs. Deeply sampled blood TCRbeta repertoires from subjects exposed to, actively infected with, or recovered from COVID-19 were included in the dataset. The repertoires were made available in a free public database intended to serve as a resource for research on the immune response to SARS-CoV-2. Samples came from the ongoing ImmuneRACE study (first 160 participants) plus 1,254 subjects from 6 global collaborators. Nearly every sample came with metadata listing a de-identified subject ID, COVID-19 status, age in years and sex. HLA class I and class II types, where available, came from metadata supplied by the sample provider rather than from assay-based typing. Results and caveats for the whole study, not just this receptor: The quantity of clinical and demographic metadata differed by source and by participant and was supplied without curation.

This clone is medium-sized (0.01 to 0.1%). Its target antigen remains unknown. Base quality data are lacking; no much larger clone is found one base away. The immunoSEQ Assay, a bias-controlled multiplex PCR, was used to amplify TCRbeta CDR3 regions from genomic DNA. The authors processed their data as follows. The number of nucleated cells in each sample was estimated from the amplification of reference gene primers within the assay. To quantify the absolute abundance of each unique TCRbeta CDR3 rearrangement, sequence reads were collapsed and filtered. Productive Simpson clonality was computed per sample as the square root of Simpson's diversity index over productive rearrangements. TCRdb took over this immuneACCESS table, retaining in-frame rearrangements with V and J assigned. Such tables are incomplete; in checked studies, under half of the missing clones stem from an unresolved V gene, and the remainder is unexplained. That table gives V, J and clone size, and the DNA gave D and trimming. Across this sample there are under 250,000 clones, with 80% to 90% seen only once. The biggest ten clones account for around 14% of the sample.

Each collaborating institution followed its own protocols to collect whole blood in K2EDTA tubes. For TCRbeta analysis, collaborators shipped samples in one of three forms: frozen whole blood, isolated PBMCs, or DNA extracted from either of those sample types. Sample: peripheral blood. The receptor was derived from a human donor in a cohort sampled during active COVID-19.

The DNA sequence follows: TGCGCCAGCAGCTTCCTAGCGGGGAGCCAAGAGACCCAGTACTTC. Translated, it gives CASSFLAGSQETQYF. The sequence joins TRBV5-1 to TRBJ2-5, with 9 middle bases fitting TRBD2. Trimming leaves V shorter by 2 bases and J shorter by 1 base, with the junction holding 3 bases beyond the gene matches. Based on the germline V gene, the CDR1 and CDR2 sequences are SGHRS and YFSETQ. CDR3 length: 15 amino acids, cysteine to phenylalanine. The CDR3 DNA has 45 bases and is translated from base 1.